This is a list of T cell receptor beta chains from one sample in a study of Ad26.COV2.S vaccination and SARS-CoV-2 variants. Profiled with immunoSEQ multiplex PCR; TCRdb holds only in-frame clones, not every one. The sample consists of roughly 460,000 clones, 80% to 90% of them appearing once. Sample: peripheral blood, taken in a trial of Ad26.COV2.S vaccine versus placebo. These receptors were taken from a person between 18 and 60 years old who received the Ad26.COV2.S COVID-19 vaccine or a placebo. Each CDR3 is given with its conserved first and last residue. A D gene is named only where the DNA matches it firmly. Expanded clones are given a class, and other clones once, few, many or no size at all.

>TRBD1|TRBJ1-6|-|TRBV30
TGTGCCTGGGGTGGAGGACAGGGGTTTTTTAATTCACCCCTCCACTTT
CAWGGGQGFFNSPLHF
>-|TRBJ2-6|-|TRBV5-1
TGCGCCAGCAGCTCCGACAGAAGCTCTGGGGCCAACGTCCTGACTTTC
CASSSDRSSGANVLTF
>TRBD1|TRBJ2-5|-|TRBV5-5
TGTGCCAGCAGCGGCGGGGACAGGGGGCAGATTGGGGTGTACCAAGAGACCCAGTACTTC
CASSGGDRGQIGVYQETQYF
>TRBD2|TRBJ2-7|-|TRBV6-6
TGTGCCAGCAGTTACTCAAGGACTAGTCTCCCTAACGAGCAGTACTTC
CASSYSRTSLPNEQYF
>TRBD2|TRBJ2-1|-|TRBV6-2/TRBV6-3
TGTGCCAGCAGTTACTCCAGTTCCGGGACTAGCGACTACAATGAGCAGTTCTTC
CASSYSSSGTSDYNEQFF
>TRBD2|TRBJ2-7|-|TRBV7-2
TGTGCCAGCAGCTCGGGGGGGACTTACGAGCAGTACTTC
CASSSGGTYEQYF
>-|TRBJ1-2|-|TRBV28
TGTGCCAGCAGTTTATTAGGCCTCTATGGCTACACCTTC
CASSLLGLYGYTF
>TRBD2|TRBJ2-4|many|TRBV6-2/TRBV6-3
TGTGCCAGCAGTCTCCTCGGGACTAGCCTCGCATTGGACAAAAACATTCAGTACTTC
CASSLLGTSLALDKNIQYF
>TRBD1|TRBJ1-1|-|TRBV29-1
TGCAGCGATGTACAGGGGGCCGAAGCTTTCTTT
CSDVQGAEAFF
>TRBD2|TRBJ2-7|-|TRBV28
TGTGCCAGCAGGTCTAGCGGGAGCTCCTACGAGCAGTACTTC
CASRSSGSSYEQYF
>-|TRBJ2-5|-|TRBV6-6
TGTGCCAGCGAACCTCGGGGGCACCAAGAGACCCAGTACTTC
CASEPRGHQETQYF
>TRBD1|TRBJ1-3|-|TRBV5-4
TGTGCCAGCAGCTTAACATCCGGGACAGGGGGTGATGGAAACACCATATATTTT
CASSLTSGTGGDGNTIYF
>TRBD1|TRBJ1-5|-|TRBV19
TGTGCCAGTACCTACGTTAGACAGGGGGGGTATAGCAATCAGCCCCAGCATTTT
CASTYVRQGGYSNQPQHF
>-|TRBJ2-7|-|TRBV7-3
TGTGCCAGCAGCCCTACACCCGCAGGGGAGCAGTACTTC
CASSPTPAGEQYF
>-|TRBJ1-6|-|TRBV14
TGTGCCAGCAGCCAACGTGCCCCGACTAATTCACCCCTCCACTTT
CASSQRAPTNSPLHF
>-|TRBJ1-1|-|TRBV18
TGTGCCAGCTCCCCCGGGGCCGGGGGGGGTTTCAGCACTGAAGCTTTCTTT
CASSPGAGGGFSTEAFF
>-|TRBJ1-1|-|TRBV28
TGTGCCAGCAGTTATTCGGGAGGGGCTTTCTTT
CASSYSGGAFF
>-|TRBJ1-1|-|TRBV19
TGTGCCAGTAGTAGTATTCCGACCCGTGGGGCTGAAGCTTTCTTT
CASSSIPTRGAEAFF
>TRBD1|TRBJ2-7|once|TRBV29-1
TGCAGCGTTGAAGATCCTCCGGGACAGGGGGCCTACGAGCAGTACTTC
CSVEDPPGQGAYEQYF
>TRBD1|TRBJ2-7|-|TRBV6-2/TRBV6-3
TGTGCCAGCAGTTACACCTGGGACAGATACGAGCAGTACTTC
CASSYTWDRYEQYF
>-|TRBJ1-3|-|TRBV9
TGTGCCAGCAGCCCATTCCCTGAGACTCACTCTGGAAACACCATATATTTT
CASSPFPETHSGNTIYF
>-|TRBJ1-5|-|TRBV28
TGTGCCAGCAGGAGGGGGATTTTCAATCAGCCCCAGCATTTT
CASRRGIFNQPQHF
>TRBD2|TRBJ2-7|-|TRBV10-2
TGCGCCAGCAGACCTAGCGGGGGGACTTACGAGCAGTACTTC
CASRPSGGTYEQYF
>-|TRBJ2-3|-|TRBV9
TGTGCCAGCAGCGCGACTAGCACAGATACGCAGTATTTT
CASSATSTDTQYF
>TRBD1|TRBJ2-1|-|TRBV30
TGTGCCTGGAACGACAGGGGCTACAATGAGCAGTTCTTC
CAWNDRGYNEQFF
>-|TRBJ1-4|-|TRBV7-9
TGTGCCAGCAGCCGACAGGATGAAAAACTGTTTTTT
CASSRQDEKLFF
>TRBD1|TRBJ1-5|-|TRBV5-1
TGCGCCAGCAGCTTGGACAGGGGGAATCAGCCCCAGCATTTT
CASSLDRGNQPQHF
>TRBD1|TRBJ1-5|-|TRBV19
TGTGCCAGTAGCCTGGACAGGGATCAGCCCCAGCATTTT
CASSLDRDQPQHF
>TRBD1|TRBJ1-2|few|TRBV2
TGTGCCAGCACCCAGGACAGGAACTATGGCTACACCTTC
CASTQDRNYGYTF
>-|TRBJ1-1|-|TRBV5-5
TGTGCCAGCAGCTTGCAGGTCAAGGCAGCCTTGAACACTGAAGCTTTCTTT
CASSLQVKAALNTEAFF
>-|TRBJ1-1|-|TRBV6-5
TGTGCCAGCAGTCCGACTACTTTCAACACTGAAGCTTTCTTT
CASSPTTFNTEAFF
>-|TRBJ1-6|-|TRBV5-6
TGTGCCAGCAGCTTGCTGGGTAATTCACCCCTCCACTTT
CASSLLGNSPLHF
>-|TRBJ2-7|-|TRBV7-8
TGTGCCAGCAGTCCTCGAGGACTCTCCTACGAGCAGTACTTC
CASSPRGLSYEQYF
>-|TRBJ1-4|-|TRBV10-2
TGCGCCAGCAGTGAATTCCCGGCCGCAACTAATGAAAAACTGTTTTTT
CASSEFPAATNEKLFF
>-|TRBJ1-5|-|TRBV6-1
TGTGCCAGCAGTGAAGCAGGGGGTATTAAGCCCCAGCATTTT
CASSEAGGIKPQHF
>TRBD1|TRBJ1-6|-|TRBV4-1
TGCGCCAGCAGCCACGACAGGGGGCGAACTTCACCCCTCCACTTT
CASSHDRGRTSPLHF
>-|TRBJ1-1|-|TRBV12-3/TRBV12-4
TGTGCCAGCAGTTTTTTAGTCACTGAAGCTTTCTTT
CASSFLVTEAFF
>-|TRBJ1-6|-|TRBV18
TGTGCCAGCTCCCACAGTCTCCCGGTCCCTTCACCCCTCCACTTT
CASSHSLPVPSPLHF
>TRBD2|TRBJ2-1|-|TRBV30
TGTGCCTGGAGTGTAACAAGGACTAGCGGGGGGGGCGTGGACAATGAGCAGTTCTTC
CAWSVTRTSGGGVDNEQFF
>-|TRBJ1-5|-|TRBV19
TGTGCCAGTAGGGGTCACAGCAATCAGCCCCAGCATTTT
CASRGHSNQPQHF
>-|TRBJ1-3|-|TRBV6-2/TRBV6-3
TGTGCCAGCAGTTCCCCGACTGGGGTTGGAAACACCATATATTTT
CASSSPTGVGNTIYF
>-|TRBJ1-5|-|TRBV6-5
TGTGCCAGCAGACAGGGCGGGAGCAATCAGCCCCAGCATTTT
CASRQGGSNQPQHF
>-|TRBJ1-1|-|TRBV18
TGTGCCAGCTCACCTTATGGGGGATTTGAAGCTTTCTTT
CASSPYGGFEAFF
>-|TRBJ1-3|once|TRBV4-3
TGCGCCAGCAGCCAAGATGGGGGGTTAGGAGGAAACACCATATATTTT
CASSQDGGLGGNTIYF
>-|TRBJ2-3|-|TRBV18
TGTGCCAGCTCACGGGACCCAAGGTCGGATACGCAGTATTTT
CASSRDPRSDTQYF
>-|TRBJ1-2|-|TRBV9
TGTGCCAGCAGCGTAGGTGGGGGGAACTATGGCTACACCTTC
CASSVGGGNYGYTF
>-|TRBJ2-5|-|TRBV12-3/TRBV12-4
TGTGCCAGCATCGGGGATTGGGGTGAGACCCAGTACTTC
CASIGDWGETQYF
>TRBD1|TRBJ1-5|-|TRBV10-3
TGTGCCATCAGTAAGACAGGGGGGGACCAGCCCCAGCATTTT
CAISKTGGDQPQHF
>TRBD1|TRBJ1-5|-|TRBV2
TGTGCCAGCAGTGTCTGGGACAGGGGCGTTTATCCCCAGCATTTT
CASSVWDRGVYPQHF
>-|TRBJ1-1|-|TRBV6-5
TGTGCCAGCAGTTACAGTTTTGTAGCTTTCTTT
CASSYSFVAFF